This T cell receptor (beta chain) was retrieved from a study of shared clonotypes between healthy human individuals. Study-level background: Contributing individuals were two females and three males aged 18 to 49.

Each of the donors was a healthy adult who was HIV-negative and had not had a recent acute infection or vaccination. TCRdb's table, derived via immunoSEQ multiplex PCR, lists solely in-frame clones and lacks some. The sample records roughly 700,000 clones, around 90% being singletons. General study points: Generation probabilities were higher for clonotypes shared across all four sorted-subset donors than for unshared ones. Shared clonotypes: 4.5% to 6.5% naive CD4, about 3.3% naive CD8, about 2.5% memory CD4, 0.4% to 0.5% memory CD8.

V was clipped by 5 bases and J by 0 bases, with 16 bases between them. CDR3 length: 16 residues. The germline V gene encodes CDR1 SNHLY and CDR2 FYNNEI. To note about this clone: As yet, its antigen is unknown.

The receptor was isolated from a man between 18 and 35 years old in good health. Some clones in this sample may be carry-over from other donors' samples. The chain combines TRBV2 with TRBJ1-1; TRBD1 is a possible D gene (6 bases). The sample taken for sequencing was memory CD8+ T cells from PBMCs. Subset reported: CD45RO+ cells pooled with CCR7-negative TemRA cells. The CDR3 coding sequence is TGTGCCAGCAGTCCCATAATGGACAGATTGAACACTGAAGCTTTCTTT. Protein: CASSPIMDRLNTEAFF.